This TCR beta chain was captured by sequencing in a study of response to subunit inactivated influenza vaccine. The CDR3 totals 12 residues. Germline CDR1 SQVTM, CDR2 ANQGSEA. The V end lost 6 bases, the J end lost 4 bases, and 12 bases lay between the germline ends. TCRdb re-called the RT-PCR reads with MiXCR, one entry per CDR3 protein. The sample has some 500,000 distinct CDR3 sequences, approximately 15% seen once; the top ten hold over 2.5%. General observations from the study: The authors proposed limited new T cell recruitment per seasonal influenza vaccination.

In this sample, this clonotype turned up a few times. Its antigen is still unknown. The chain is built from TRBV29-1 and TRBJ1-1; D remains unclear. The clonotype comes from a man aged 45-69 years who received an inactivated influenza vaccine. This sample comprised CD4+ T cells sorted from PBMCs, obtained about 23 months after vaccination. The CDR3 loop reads CSVTEAGTEAFF. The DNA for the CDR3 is TGCAGCGTGACGGAGGCTGGCACTGAAGCTTTCTTT.